What follows describes a single T cell receptor beta chain. Primers used in a second PCR of roughly 6 to 11 cycles were a sample-barcoded 5' primer and a J-beta primer mix. TCRdb used MiXCR to reprocess the 5' RACE reads, holding one entry per CDR3 protein. This sample carries about 780,000 distinct CDR3 sequences, less than 80% of them seen once, and the ten largest clones take roughly a quarter. CDR3 length: 15 amino acids. Germline V lookup: CDR1 KGHDR, CDR2 SFDVKD. Deletions cut 0 bases from V and 5 bases from J, with 11 bases between. The data belong to a study of blood T cells in healthy people across ages.

This clonotype originated in a man aged 25-45 years in good health. Material for sequencing was blood. This chain uses TRBV24-1 with TRBJ2-3; tentatively, D is TRBD2 (5 bases). The CDR3 spells CATSDLGSSGDTQYF. The CDR3 DNA reads as TGTGCCACCAGTGATTTGGGGAGTTCCGGAGATACGCAGTATTTT.